These 15 T cell receptor beta chains originate from one sample sequenced in a study of shared clonotypes between healthy human individuals. Naive CD8 cells lacked CD45RO, underwent positive selection for CCR7 and left out terminally differentiated effector memory CD45RA+ cells. Method: immunoSEQ multiplex PCR; TCRdb's copy keeps in-frame clones and lacks some. Among just over 2,000,000 clones, just under 95% were seen once, and the ten largest hold around 1.1%. Material: naive CD8+ T cells sorted from blood. The receptors here all came from a man aged 18 to 30 in good health.

The V and J genes are TRBV27 and TRBJ1-6; TRBD1 aligns across 8 bases. The V gene end was trimmed by 6 bases and the J gene end by 0 bases; junction bases not matched to a gene: 10. This CDR3 is 18 amino acids long. The V gene's germline CDR1 is MNHEY and CDR2 SMNVEV (reference sequence). CDR3: CASSLWTGPSSYNSPLHF. The CDR3 nucleotides are TGTGCCAGCAGCCTTTGGACAGGGCCAAGCTCCTATAATTCACCCCTCCACTTT.

With regard to this clone: The junction does not match germline at one end; this may be a read error. The chain employs TRBV30 and TRBJ1-1, with D uncertain. The CDR3 runs to 12 residues. The germline gives CDR1 GTSNPN, CDR2 SVGIG (reference sequence). The CDR3 sequence is CGWKSRDTEAFF. CDR3 in DNA: TGTGGCTGGAAGAGCCGGGACACTGAAGCTTTCTTT.

The rearrangement links TRBV5-4 to TRBJ2-2, with no clear D. V lost 0 bases, J lost 1 base, and 13 bases lay in between. Germline CDR1 and CDR2: SGHNT and YYREEE (reference sequence). This CDR3 has 17 amino acids. The CDR3 nucleotides are TGTGCCAGCAGCTTGGAGGGATGGGGTGAGAACACCGGGGAGCTGTTTTTT. Protein sequence: CASSLEGWGENTGELFF.

CDR3 in amino acids: CASSDPREDSNQPQHF. The CDR3 bases are TGTGCCAGCAGTGACCCCCGGGAGGATAGCAATCAGCCCCAGCATTTT. The chain has TRBV2 and TRBJ1-5; D is uncertain. CDR1 is SNHLY, CDR2 FYNNEI, per germline. The germline V and J ends were trimmed by 3 bases and 0 bases, with 12 bases remaining between them. The CDR3 is 16 residues long.

The rearrangement joins TRBV14 to TRBJ1-2, with D unresolved. Germline assignment: CDR1 SGHDN and CDR2 FVKESK. V was pared by 0 bases and J by 2 bases, with 13 bases between. The CDR3 length is 16 residues. In DNA form, the CDR3 reads TGTGCCAGCAGCCAAGATGAGATGAACGCAAACTATGGCTACACCTTC. This translates into CASSQDEMNANYGYTF. The complete variable domain, with remaining parts taken from reference TRBV14 and TRBJ1-2, reads EAGVTQFPSHSVIEKGQTVTLRCDPISGHDNLYWYRRVMGKEIKFLLHFVKESKQDESGMPNNRFLAERTGGTYSTLKVQPAELEDSGVYFCASSQDEMNANYGYTFGSGTRLTVV.

The chain is built from TRBV9 and TRBJ2-7; D could derive from TRBD1 or TRBD2 (5 bases each). Germline CDR1 is SGDLS and CDR2 is YYNGEE. This CDR3 has 14 amino acids. Trimming left V 4 bases short and J 2 bases short, with 13 bases between. CDR3: CASSYGAATYEQYF. CDR3 DNA: TGTGCCAGCAGCTACGGGGCAGCGACCTACGAGCAGTACTTC. Supplemented by reference TRBV9 and TRBJ2-7, the full variable domain reads DSGVTQTPKHLITATGQRVTLRCSPRSGDLSVYWYQQSLDQGLQFLIQYYNGEERAKGNILERFSAQQFPDLHSELNLSSLELGDSALYFCASSYGAATYEQYFGPGTRLTVT.

The genes are TRBV5-1 and TRBJ1-2; unclear D gene. CDR3 length equals 15 residues. Trimming took 0 bases from V and 7 from J, leaving 16 bases between them. Germline V gene data show CDR1 as SGHRS and CDR2 as YFSETQ. This chain's CDR3 is CASSLAGPLSGGYTF. The CDR3 nucleotides are TGCGCCAGCAGCTTGGCCGGCCCCCTCAGCGGTGGCTACACCTTC.

This clone was seen only once. V gene TRBV6-1 combines with J gene TRBJ2-7, with D maybe TRBD2 (5 bases). Trimming shortened V by 2 bases and J by 1 base, and 12 bases separated the two germline ends. Germline V CDR1 and CDR2: MNHNS, SASEGT. The CDR3 contains 15 residues. The CDR3 reads CASSEWGEFSYEQYF. In DNA, the CDR3 is TGTGCCAGCAGTGAATGGGGAGAATTTTCCTACGAGCAGTACTTC.

The genes are TRBV20-1 and TRBJ1-1; tentatively, D is TRBD1 (5 bases). This CDR3 has 11 amino acids. The V end was cut by 5 bases, the J end by 8 bases, with 12 bases between. From germline, CDR1 is DFQATT and CDR2 SNEGSKA (reference sequence). The CDR3 spells CSAWEGSEAFF. The CDR3 DNA follows: TGCAGTGCTTGGGAGGGGTCCGAAGCTTTCTTT.

This chain links TRBV28 with TRBJ2-1, with D maybe TRBD1 (6 bases). The V end was cut by 3 bases, the J end by 4 bases, with 10 bases between. Germline CDR1 and CDR2: MDHEN and SYDVKM. CDR3 length equals 14 residues. The CDR3, as DNA: TGTGCCAGCAGTTTCCAGGGGTCATACAATGAGCAGTTCTTC. It specifies CASSFQGSYNEQFF.

The chain couples TRBV27 to TRBJ1-4; D is undetermined. The germline CDR1 and CDR2 sequences are MNHEY and SMNVEV (reference sequence). Trimming left V 2 bases short and J 0 bases short, with 7 bases between. This CDR3 contains 15 residues. The CDR3 region has the DNA TGTGCCAGCAGTTTAGAGGGATCAACTAATGAAAAACTGTTTTTT. It codes for CASSLEGSTNEKLFF.

This chain uses TRBV2 with TRBJ2-6; D not resolved. The V gene lost 6 bases and the J gene lost 0 bases, with 12 bases spanning the gap. Germline values: CDR1 SNHLY, CDR2 FYNNEI. CDR3 size: 16 residues. Here the CDR3 DNA reads TGTGCCAGCAGCCACCTTAGGGACTCTGGGGCCAACGTCCTGACTTTC. This sequence encodes CASSHLRDSGANVLTF.

Points on this clone: The same CDR3 arises from other DNA sequences in this sample as well. This rearrangement joins TRBV7-9 to TRBJ1-5; TRBD1 might be the D (5 bases). This CDR3 is 13 amino acids long. Trimming removed 4 bases from V and 4 bases from J, with 8 bases in between. CDR1 SEHNR and CDR2 FQNEAQ come from the germline V gene (reference sequence). The CDR3 sequence is CASSSGGNQPQHF. In nucleotides, the CDR3 is TGTGCCAGCAGCTCCGGGGGTAATCAGCCCCAGCATTTT. Filled out from reference TRBV7-9 and TRBJ1-5, the complete variable domain reads DTGVSQNPRHKITKRGQNVTFRCDPISEHNRLYWYRQTLGQGPEFLTYFQNEAQLEKSRLLSDRFSAERPKGSFSTLEIQRTEQGDSAMYLCASSSGGNQPQHFGDGTRLSIL.

This sequence joins TRBV19 and TRBJ1-6; TRBD1 agrees at 7 bases. The CDR3 has 13 residues. The germline V gene has CDR1 LNHDA and CDR2 SQIVND (reference sequence). The V gene end was trimmed by 6 bases and the J gene end by 10 bases; junction bases not matched to a gene: 6. CDR3 in amino acids: CASSLRGESPLHF. As DNA, the CDR3 is TGTGCCAGTAGCCTCAGGGGGGAATCACCCCTCCACTTT.

With respect to this clone: Distinct nucleotide sequences in the sample also encode this CDR3. The rearrangement joins TRBV9 to TRBJ1-1, with D possibly matching TRBD1 (5 bases). This CDR3 is built from 14 residues. Trimming cost V 4 bases and J 0 bases, with 10 bases left between them. Germline V gene lookup returns CDR1 SGDLS and CDR2 YYNGEE. The CDR3 reads CASSPGTLNTEAFF. CDR3 coding DNA: TGTGCCAGCAGCCCCGGGACTTTGAACACTGAAGCTTTCTTT.